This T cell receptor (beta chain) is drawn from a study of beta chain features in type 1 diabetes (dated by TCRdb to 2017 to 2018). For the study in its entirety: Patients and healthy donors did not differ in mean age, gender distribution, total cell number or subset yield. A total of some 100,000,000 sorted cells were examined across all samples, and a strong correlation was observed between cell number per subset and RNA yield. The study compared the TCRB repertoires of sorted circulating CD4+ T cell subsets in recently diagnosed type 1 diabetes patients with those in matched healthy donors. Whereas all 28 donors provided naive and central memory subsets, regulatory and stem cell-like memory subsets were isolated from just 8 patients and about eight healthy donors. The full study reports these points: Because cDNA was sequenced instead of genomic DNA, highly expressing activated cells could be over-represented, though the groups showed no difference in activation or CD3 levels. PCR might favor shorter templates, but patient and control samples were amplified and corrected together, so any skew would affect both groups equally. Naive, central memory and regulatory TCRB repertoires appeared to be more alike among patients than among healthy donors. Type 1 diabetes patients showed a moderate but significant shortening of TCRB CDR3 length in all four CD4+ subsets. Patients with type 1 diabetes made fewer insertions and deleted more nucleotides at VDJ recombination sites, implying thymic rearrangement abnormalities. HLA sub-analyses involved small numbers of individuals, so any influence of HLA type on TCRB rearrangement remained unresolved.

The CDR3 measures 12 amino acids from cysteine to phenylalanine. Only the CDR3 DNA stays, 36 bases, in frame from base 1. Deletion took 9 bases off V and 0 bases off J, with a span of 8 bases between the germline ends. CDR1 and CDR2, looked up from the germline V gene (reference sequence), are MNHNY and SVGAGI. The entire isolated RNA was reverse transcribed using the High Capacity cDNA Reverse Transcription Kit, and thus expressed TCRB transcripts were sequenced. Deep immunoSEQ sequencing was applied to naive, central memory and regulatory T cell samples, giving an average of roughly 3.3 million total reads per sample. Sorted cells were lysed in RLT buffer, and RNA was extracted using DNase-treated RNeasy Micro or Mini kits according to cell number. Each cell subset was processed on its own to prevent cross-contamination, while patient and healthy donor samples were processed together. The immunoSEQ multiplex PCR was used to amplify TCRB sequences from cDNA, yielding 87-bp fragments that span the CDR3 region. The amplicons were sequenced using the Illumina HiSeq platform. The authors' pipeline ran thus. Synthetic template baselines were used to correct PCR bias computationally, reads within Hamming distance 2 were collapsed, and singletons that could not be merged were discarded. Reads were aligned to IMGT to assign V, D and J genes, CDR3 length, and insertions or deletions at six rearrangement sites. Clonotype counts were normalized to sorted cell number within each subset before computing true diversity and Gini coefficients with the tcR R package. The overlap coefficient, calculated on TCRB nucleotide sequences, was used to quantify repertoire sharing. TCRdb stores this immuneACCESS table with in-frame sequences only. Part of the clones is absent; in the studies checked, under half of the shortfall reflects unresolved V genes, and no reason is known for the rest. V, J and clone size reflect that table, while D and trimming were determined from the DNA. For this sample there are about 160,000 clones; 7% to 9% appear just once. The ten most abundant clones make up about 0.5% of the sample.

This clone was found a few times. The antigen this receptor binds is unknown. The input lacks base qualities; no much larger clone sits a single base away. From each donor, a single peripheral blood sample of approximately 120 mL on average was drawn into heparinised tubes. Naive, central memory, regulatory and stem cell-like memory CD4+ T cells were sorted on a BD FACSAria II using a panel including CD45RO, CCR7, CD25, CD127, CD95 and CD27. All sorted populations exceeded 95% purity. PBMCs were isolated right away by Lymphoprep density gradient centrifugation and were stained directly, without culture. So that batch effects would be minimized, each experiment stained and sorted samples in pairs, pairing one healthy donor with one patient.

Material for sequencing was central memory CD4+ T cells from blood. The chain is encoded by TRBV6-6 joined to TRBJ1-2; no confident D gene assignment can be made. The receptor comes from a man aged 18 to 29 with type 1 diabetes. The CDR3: CASARTNYGYTF. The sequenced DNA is TGTGCCAGTGCGCGCACTAACTATGGCTACACCTTC.